The present T cell receptor (beta chain) was sequenced within a study of T cell responses to AZD1222 COVID-19 vaccine. Germline V gene sequence: CDR1 MNHNS, CDR2 SASEGT. The CDR3 is 14 residues long. Trimming took off 3 bases at V and 3 bases at J, with 10 bases between the two ends. Turning to this clone: Antigen unknown.

Here immunoSEQ multiplex PCR was the method, and the copy in TCRdb shows in-frame clones only, minus some. The profile covers roughly 100,000 clones, with 89% appearing a single time and 1.5% to 2% taken by the ten largest. Study outcomes and limitations: Seropositive at baseline were only a handful of AZD1222 recipients. Clonal diversity was possibly underestimated, and the donors were mostly white British, with more females.

The specimen comprised peripheral blood, sampled on day 0 of AZD1222 vaccination. The TCR originated in an adult in good health. The chain employs TRBV6-1 and TRBJ2-3; tentative D call: TRBD1 (6 bases). This CDR3 is CASSEGQATDTQYF. The DNA of the CDR3 is TGTGCCAGCAGTGAGGGACAAGCGACAGATACGCAGTATTTT.